This is a list of T cell receptor beta chains from one sample in a study of blood T cell repertoires in COVID-19. The data were produced by immunoSEQ multiplex PCR, yet TCRdb's version contains in-frame clones alone and is incomplete. The repertoire consists of 200,000 to 250,000 clones, with around 84% occurring once and the leading ten covering about a sixth. Sequenced material: peripheral blood. The receptors come from a woman of 80 years or more with active or convalescent COVID-19. Each CDR3 is given with its conserved first and last residue. D genes are given only for firm matches.

V	D	CDR3
TRBV5-5	NA	CASSLAVLVNTEAFF
TRBV28	NA	CASDKTAYYGYTF
TRBV5-4	NA	CASSLTDQETQYF
TRBV29-1	TRBD1	CSVEAGGGQGVYF
TRBV4-1	NA	CASSQPDRFGSDSF
TRBV2	TRBD1	CASRTRQGSYEQYF
TRBV7-2	NA	CASSHRDKPSYEQYF
TRBV19	NA	CASSMSGAAVQETQYF
TRBV7-3	NA	CASSLGPRVEFF
TRBV7-9	NA	CASSFGQMGNTIYF
TRBV5-5	NA	CASSLVQGKNSPLHF
TRBV5-4	NA	CASSLPRTDEQYF
TRBV9	NA	CASSAQGIGYEQYF
TRBV29-1	NA	CSVDGGPASEQYF
TRBV11-3	NA	CASSEDSGYGYTF
TRBV20-1	TRBD2	CSASQGLAGNEQFF
TRBV28	TRBD1	CASSPGTGVSPLHF
TRBV7-2	NA	CASSSTTGRTEAFF
TRBV5-1	NA	CASSREGGRSQETQYF
TRBV6-2/TRBV6-3	TRBD2	CASSNHPSGSSYEQYF
TRBV5-6	NA	CASSLAGAKSNQPQHF
TRBV5-4	NA	CASSIPGQRGEKLFF
TRBV2	TRBD1	CASRYRGPPEAFF
TRBV5-1	NA	CASSVDRDTEAFF
TRBV6-5	TRBD1	CASGQGEAGNQPQHF
TRBV12-3/TRBV12-4	NA	CASSLSQNYGYTF
TRBV28	TRBD2	CASSRWGLAGGSNTGELFF
TRBV6-5	TRBD2	CASSYSLAGVRSTQYF
TRBV6-2/TRBV6-3	NA	CASSPSSSGEQYF
TRBV5-4	NA	CASSLGGRGSGNTIYF
TRBV5-6	NA	CASSLGWSAETQYF
TRBV5-1	NA	CASSSAGQSDYGYTF